This entry lists 21 T cell receptor beta chains sequenced from one sample in a study of blood T cells in healthy people across ages. A second roughly 6 to 12 cycle PCR used barcoded and J-beta primers. TCRdb redid the calling of the 5' RACE reads with MiXCR, one entry per CDR3 protein. The data contain some 1,500,000 distinct CDR3 sequences, 35% to 45% of them singletons. Sequencing was carried out using blood. These receptors were collected from a woman aged 18-35 years in good health.

V and J are TRBV4-3 and TRBJ2-7, with a tentative D call TRBD2 (5 bases). The DNA end favors TRBJ2-5, so the J call may be wrong. The CDR3 is 13 residues long. Germline V CDR1 and CDR2: LGHNA, YSLEER. In DNA form, the CDR3 reads TGCGCCAGCAGCCAAGGGTCGGGGAAGACCCAGTACTTC. This encodes CASSQGSGKTQYF.

V and J are TRBV11-1 and TRBJ2-1; 7 bases are shared with TRBD2. V was pared by 6 bases and J by 1 base, with 12 bases of the junction left unmatched. Germline V gene lookup returns CDR1 SGHAT and CDR2 FQDESV (reference sequence). The CDR3 runs to 17 residues. The CDR3 here is CASSPVDSGLSYNEQFF. Written as DNA, the CDR3 is TGTGCCAGCAGTCCGGTGGATAGCGGGCTTTCCTACAATGAGCAGTTCTTC.

The gene calls are TRBV29-1 and TRBJ2-3; TRBD2 aligns across 9 bases. V trimming: 1 base; J trimming: 4 bases; junction bases outside the gene matches: 3. The CDR3 runs 14 residues. Germline V gene sequence: CDR1 SQVTM, CDR2 ANQGSEA. The CDR3 sequence is CSVEASGASDTQYF. DNA for the CDR3: TGCAGCGTTGAAGCTAGCGGGGCCTCAGATACGCAGTATTTT.

The CDR3 DNA is TGTGCCTGGAGTCCCATGGCGTACTATGGCTACACCTTC. Translated: CAWSPMAYYGYTF. The chain couples TRBV30 to TRBJ1-2; no firm D call. CDR3 length equals 13 residues. From germline, CDR1 is GTSNPN and CDR2 SVGIG (reference sequence). Trimming took 2 bases from V and 3 from J, leaving 10 bases between them.

J is TRBJ2-5 and V is TRBV12-3 or TRBV12-4; D ambiguous. The CDR3 length is 14 residues. V lost 5 bases and J 0 bases, leaving 10 bases between the germline ends. The CDR3 protein is CASSEPLNQETQYF. CDR3 nucleotide sequence: TGTGCCAGCAGTGAACCCCTGAACCAAGAGACCCAGTACTTC.

This chain links TRBV5-1 with TRBJ2-7, with no clear D. Trimming removed 0 bases from V and 12 bases from J, with 10 bases in between. The V gene's germline CDR1 is SGHRS and CDR2 YFSETQ. CDR3 size: 11 residues. The CDR3 spells CASSLEETRYF. CDR3 coding DNA: TGCGCCAGCAGCTTGGAGGAGACCCGGTACTTC. The variable domain in full, completed from reference TRBV5-1 and TRBJ2-7, reads KAGVTQTPRYLIKTRGQQVTLSCSPISGHRSVSWYQQTPGQGLQFLFEYFSETQRNKGNFPGRFSGRQFSNSRSEMNVSTLELGDSALYLCASSLEETRYFGPGTRLTVT.

The count of this clonotype is one. Since a much larger clone is just one base distant, this may be a read error. This rearrangement joins TRBV29-1 to TRBJ2-1; D is unclear. Per germline, CDR1 SQVTM and CDR2 ANQGSEA. Trimming shortened V by 6 bases and J by 3 bases, and 12 bases separated the two germline ends. CDR3 size: 13 residues. The CDR3 reads CSVTALCYNEQFF. Written as DNA, the CDR3 is TGCAGCGTCACAGCGTTATGCTACAATGAGCAGTTCTTC.

This clonotype was observed a handful of times. The chain carries TRBV4-3 and TRBJ2-7; D remains ambiguous. Germline V gene sequence: CDR1 LGHNA, CDR2 YSLEER. CDR3 size: 17 residues. Trimming took off 1 base at V and 2 bases at J, with 18 bases between the two ends. The CDR3 sequence is CASSQALGNALTYEQYF. The CDR3 nucleotides are TGCGCCAGCAGCCAAGCCCTGGGTAACGCCTTAACCTACGAGCAGTACTTC.

This clonotype was observed a handful of times. This chain uses TRBV6-5 with TRBJ2-3; 11 nucleotides agree with TRBD2. This CDR3 spans 16 amino acids. CDR1 and CDR2 (germline): MNHEY, SVGAGI. V was clipped by 5 bases and J by 1 base; unmatched bases: 5. In nucleotides, the CDR3 is TGTGCCAGCAGTCGACTAGCGGGGTACCGCACAGATACGCAGTATTTT. Amino acid sequence: CASSRLAGYRTDTQYF.

In the case of this clonotype: No DNA is shown, since the ends of the CDR3 on it are uncertain; the CDR3 is the one TCRdb lists. This chain joins TRBV12-3 or TRBV12-4 and TRBJ1-6; the table's D gene call, TRBD1, was not cross checked with the DNA. The CDR3 contains 16 residues when both ends are counted. The CDR3 is CASSFRGRGKESPLHF.

This clonotype has only a few counts. This chain joins TRBV5-1 and TRBJ1-1; D remains ambiguous. The germline CDR1 and CDR2 sequences are SGHRS and YFSETQ. V was pared by 3 bases and J by 2 bases, with 11 bases between. The length of the CDR3 is 14 residues. In nucleotides, the CDR3 is TGCGCCAGCAGCTCCGGCAATCCCAACACTGAAGCTTTCTTT. Translating gives CASSSGNPNTEAFF.

This clonotype was observed a handful of times. The CDR3 spells CAISESGLDNEQYF. DNA of the CDR3: TGTGCCATCAGTGAGTCCGGACTAGACAATGAGCAGTACTTC. J is TRBJ2-7 and V is TRBV10-3, with 7 nucleotides matching TRBD2. Germline V gene sequence: CDR1 ENHRY, CDR2 SYGVKD. The V and J ends lost 0 bases and 7 bases, in that order; junction bases with no gene match: 6. The CDR3 has 14 residues.

This chain connects TRBV20-1 to TRBJ2-7; 10 positions match TRBD1. The V segment lost 3 bases and the J segment 2 bases; nucleotides outside the gene matches: 4. This CDR3 has 14 residues. Germline CDR1 is DFQATT and CDR2 is SNEGSKA (reference sequence). This chain's CDR3 is CSARGQGNPYEQYF. The CDR3 DNA is TGCAGTGCTAGGGGACAGGGGAACCCCTACGAGCAGTACTTC.

The chain carries TRBV10-3 and TRBJ2-3; 8 bases line up with TRBD1. J was trimmed by 0 bases and V by 9 bases; bases with no gene match: 5. The CDR3 has 14 amino acids. CDR1 and CDR2 from the germline V gene are ENHRY and SYGVKD. CDR3 residues: CAIDRDRSTDTQYF. For the CDR3, the DNA is TGTGCCATTGACCGGGACAGGAGCACAGATACGCAGTATTTT.

In its sample, this clonotype was seen a few times. This sequence joins TRBV12-3 or TRBV12-4 and TRBJ2-7; D might be TRBD1 (6 bases). V dropped 3 bases and J dropped 4 bases, with 16 bases sitting between them. This CDR3 is 15 amino acids long. The CDR3 nucleotides read TGTGCCAGCAGTTTCTCGACAGGTAGCACGTACGAGCAGTACTTC. It translates to CASSFSTGSTYEQYF.

This clonotype has more than one count but fewer than ten. This rearrangement joins TRBV29-1 to TRBJ2-4; D gene unclear. The CDR3 consists of 13 residues. Deletions cut 2 bases from V and 6 bases from J, with 11 bases between. CDR1 is SQVTM and CDR2 is ANQGSEA in the germline V gene. CDR3 residues: CSVESRVGNIQYF. CDR3 in DNA: TGCAGCGTTGAAAGTCGGGTAGGAAACATTCAGTACTTC.

There are a few counts of this clonotype. J is TRBJ2-7 and V is TRBV4-3; no reliable D call. Trimming cost V 0 bases and J 0 bases, with 9 bases left between them. This CDR3 region has 15 residues. CDR1 and CDR2 (germline): LGHNA, YSLEER. The CDR3 DNA sequence: TGCGCCAGCAGCCAAGAGCTCAGGTACTCCTACGAGCAGTACTTC. Translated: CASSQELRYSYEQYF.

This clonotype turned up a few times. The chain uses TRBV12-3 or TRBV12-4 and TRBJ2-1; 13 positions match TRBD2. Trimming cost V 5 bases and J 4 bases; bases outside gene matches: 5. This CDR3 region has 16 residues. CDR3 amino acids: CASSRRTSGRYNEQFF. The CDR3 DNA is TGTGCCAGCAGTCGAAGGACTAGCGGGAGATACAATGAGCAGTTCTTC.

The chain combines TRBV25-1 with TRBJ1-2, with TRBD1 matching over 9 bases. V was clipped by 5 bases and J by 3 bases; unmatched bases: 4. Looked up from germline, CDR1 is MGHDK and CDR2 is SYGVNS. The CDR3 sequence is 14 residues long. CDR3: CASSHRGQYYGYTF. CDR3 nucleotides: TGTGCCAGCAGTCACAGGGGGCAATACTATGGCTACACCTTC.

V and J are TRBV5-1 and TRBJ2-1, with a tentative D call TRBD1 (6 bases). Germline lookup yields CDR1 SGHRS and CDR2 YFSETQ. Trimming cost V 0 bases and J 0 bases, with 10 bases left between them. This CDR3 is 16 amino acids long. The CDR3 nucleotides read TGCGCCAGCAGCTTGGAGCAGGGGAGCTCCTACAATGAGCAGTTCTTC. Translating it yields CASSLEQGSSYNEQFF.

This clonotype has a count of ten or more. The V gene is TRBV15, the J gene TRBJ2-3; tentative D call: TRBD2 (6 bases). The V and J ends lost 6 bases and 2 bases respectively, with 12 bases between them. In germline, CDR1 is LNHNV, CDR2 YYDKDF (reference sequence). The CDR3 extends over 14 amino acids. Written as DNA, the CDR3 is TGTGCCACCAGGATTGGGGGGATCACAGATACGCAGTATTTT. Amino acids: CATRIGGITDTQYF.